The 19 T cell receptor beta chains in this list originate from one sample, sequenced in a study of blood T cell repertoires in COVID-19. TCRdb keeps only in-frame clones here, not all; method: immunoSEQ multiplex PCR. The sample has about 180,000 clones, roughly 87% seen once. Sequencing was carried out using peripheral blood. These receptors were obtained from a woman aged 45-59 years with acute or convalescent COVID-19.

The CDR3 nucleotides read TGTGCCAGTAGCGGGGACAGGGGGCGACCCTATAGCAATCAGCCCCAGCATTTT. Translating gives CASSGDRGRPYSNQPQHF. The chain recombines TRBV19 with TRBJ1-5; 12 nucleotides align to TRBD1. CDR1 LNHDA and CDR2 SQIVND come from the germline V gene (reference sequence). This CDR3 contains 18 residues. V trimming: 6 bases; J trimming: 0 bases; junction bases outside the gene matches: 9.

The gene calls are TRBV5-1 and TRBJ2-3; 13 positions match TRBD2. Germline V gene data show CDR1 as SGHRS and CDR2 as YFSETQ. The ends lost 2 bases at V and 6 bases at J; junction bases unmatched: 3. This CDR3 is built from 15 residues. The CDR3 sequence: CASSFGLAGEDTQYF. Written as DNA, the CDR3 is TGCGCCAGCAGCTTCGGACTAGCGGGAGAGGATACGCAGTATTTT.

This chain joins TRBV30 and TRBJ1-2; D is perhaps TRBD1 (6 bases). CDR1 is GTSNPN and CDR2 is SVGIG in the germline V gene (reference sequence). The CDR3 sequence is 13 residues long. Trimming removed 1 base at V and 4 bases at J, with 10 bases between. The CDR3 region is CAWSGGGSYGYTF. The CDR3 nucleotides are TGTGCCTGGAGTGGGGGGGGCAGCTATGGCTACACCTTC.

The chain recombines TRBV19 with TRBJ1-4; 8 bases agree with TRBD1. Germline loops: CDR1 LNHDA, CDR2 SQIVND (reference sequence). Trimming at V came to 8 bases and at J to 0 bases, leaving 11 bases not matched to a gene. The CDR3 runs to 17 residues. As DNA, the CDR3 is TGTGCCAGTTCCGACAGGGGAGAGTGGGCAACTAATGAAAAACTGTTTTTT. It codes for CASSDRGEWATNEKLFF.

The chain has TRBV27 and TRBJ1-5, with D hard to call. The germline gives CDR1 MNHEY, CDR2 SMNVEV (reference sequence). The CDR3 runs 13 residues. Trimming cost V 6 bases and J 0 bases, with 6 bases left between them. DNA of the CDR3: TGTGCCAGCAGCCGAGATAGCAATCAGCCCCAGCATTTT. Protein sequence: CASSRDSNQPQHF.

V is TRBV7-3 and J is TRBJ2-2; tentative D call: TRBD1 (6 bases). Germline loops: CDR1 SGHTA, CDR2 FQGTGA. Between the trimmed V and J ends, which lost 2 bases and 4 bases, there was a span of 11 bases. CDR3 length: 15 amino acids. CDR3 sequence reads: CASSLYGRGTGELFF. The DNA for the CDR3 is TGTGCCAGCAGCTTATATGGCAGGGGCACCGGGGAGCTGTTTTTT.

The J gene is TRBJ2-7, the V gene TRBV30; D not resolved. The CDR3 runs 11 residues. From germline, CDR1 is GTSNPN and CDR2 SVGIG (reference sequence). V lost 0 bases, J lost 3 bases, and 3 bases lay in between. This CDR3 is CAWSVLYEQYF. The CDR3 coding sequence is TGTGCCTGGAGTGTACTCTACGAGCAGTACTTC.

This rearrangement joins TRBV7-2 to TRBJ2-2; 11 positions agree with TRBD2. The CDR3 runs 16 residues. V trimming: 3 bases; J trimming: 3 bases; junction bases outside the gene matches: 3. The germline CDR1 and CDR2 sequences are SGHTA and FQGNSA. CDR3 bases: TGTGCCAGCAGCTTGTTAGCGGGAGGGGACACCGGGGAGCTGTTTTTT. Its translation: CASSLLAGGDTGELFF.

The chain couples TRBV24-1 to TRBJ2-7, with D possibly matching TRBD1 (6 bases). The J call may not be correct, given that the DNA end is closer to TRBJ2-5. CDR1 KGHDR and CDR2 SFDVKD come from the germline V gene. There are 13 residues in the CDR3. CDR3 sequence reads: CATSDYQTGTQYF. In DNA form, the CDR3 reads TGTGCCACCAGTGATTATCAGACAGGGACCCAGTACTTC.

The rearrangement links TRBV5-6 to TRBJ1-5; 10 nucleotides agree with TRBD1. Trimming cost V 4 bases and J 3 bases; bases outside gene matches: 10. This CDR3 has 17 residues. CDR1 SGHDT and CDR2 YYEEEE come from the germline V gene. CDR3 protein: CASSPRRDRGFNQPQHF. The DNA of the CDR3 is TGTGCCAGCAGCCCAAGGCGGGACAGGGGTTTCAATCAGCCCCAGCATTTT.

CDR3 loop: CASSRGMRSEAFF. CDR3 DNA sequence: TGCGCCAGCAGCCGGGGAATGCGTTCCGAAGCTTTCTTT. The genes are TRBV5-1 and TRBJ1-1; no clear D. The CDR3 covers 13 residues. Trimming pared 4 bases from V and 8 bases from J, leaving 15 bases between. Germline CDR1 and CDR2: SGHRS and YFSETQ.

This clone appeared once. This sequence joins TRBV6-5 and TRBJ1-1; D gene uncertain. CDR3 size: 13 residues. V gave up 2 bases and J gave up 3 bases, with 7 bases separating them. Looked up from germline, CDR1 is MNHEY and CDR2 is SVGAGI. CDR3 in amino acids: CASSYDMDTEAFF. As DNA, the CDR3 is TGTGCCAGCAGTTACGACATGGACACTGAAGCTTTCTTT.

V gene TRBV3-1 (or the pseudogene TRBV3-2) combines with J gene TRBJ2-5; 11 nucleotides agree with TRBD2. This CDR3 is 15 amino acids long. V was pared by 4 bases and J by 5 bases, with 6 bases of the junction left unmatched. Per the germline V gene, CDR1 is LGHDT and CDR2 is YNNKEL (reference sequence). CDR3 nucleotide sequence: TGTGCCAGCAGCCTACTAGCGGGAGAAGGGGAGACCCAGTACTTC. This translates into CASSLLAGEGETQYF.

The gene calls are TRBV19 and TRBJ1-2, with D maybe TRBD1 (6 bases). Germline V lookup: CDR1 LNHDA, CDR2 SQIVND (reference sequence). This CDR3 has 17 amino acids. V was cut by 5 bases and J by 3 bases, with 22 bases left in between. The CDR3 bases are TGTGCCAGTAGTGGAGACAGGATTAATCATCAGGACTATGGCTACACCTTC. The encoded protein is CASSGDRINHQDYGYTF.

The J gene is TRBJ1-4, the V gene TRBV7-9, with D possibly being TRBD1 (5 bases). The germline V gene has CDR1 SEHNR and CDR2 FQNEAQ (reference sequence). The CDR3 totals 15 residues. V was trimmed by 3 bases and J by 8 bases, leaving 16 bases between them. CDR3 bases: TGTGCCAGCAGCTTCCCGATGACAGAAGGGGAAAAACTGTTTTTT. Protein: CASSFPMTEGEKLFF. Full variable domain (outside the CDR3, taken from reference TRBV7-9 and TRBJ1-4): DTGVSQNPRHKITKRGQNVTFRCDPISEHNRLYWYRQTLGQGPEFLTYFQNEAQLEKSRLLSDRFSAERPKGSFSTLEIQRTEQGDSAMYLCASSFPMTEGEKLFFGSGTQLSVL.

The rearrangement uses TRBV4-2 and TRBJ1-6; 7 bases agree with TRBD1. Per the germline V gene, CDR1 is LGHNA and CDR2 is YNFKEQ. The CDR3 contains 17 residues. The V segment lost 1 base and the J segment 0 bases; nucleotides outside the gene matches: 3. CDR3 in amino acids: CASSQGQGLSYNSPLHF. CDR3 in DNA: TGTGCCAGCAGCCAAGGACAGGGACTCTCCTATAATTCACCCCTCCACTTT.

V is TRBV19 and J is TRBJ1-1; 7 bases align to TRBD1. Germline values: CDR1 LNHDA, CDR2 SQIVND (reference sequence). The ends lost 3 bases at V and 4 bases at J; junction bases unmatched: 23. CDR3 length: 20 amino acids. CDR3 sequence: CASSIREGSWGQPKGTEAFF. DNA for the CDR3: TGTGCCAGTAGTATTCGAGAAGGCTCGTGGGGACAGCCTAAGGGCACTGAAGCTTTCTTT.

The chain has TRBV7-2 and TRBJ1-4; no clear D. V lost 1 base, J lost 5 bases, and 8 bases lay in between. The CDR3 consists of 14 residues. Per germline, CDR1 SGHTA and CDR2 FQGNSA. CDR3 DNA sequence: TGTGCCAGCAGCTTAGGAGACGGGAATGAAAAACTGTTTTTT. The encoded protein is CASSLGDGNEKLFF.

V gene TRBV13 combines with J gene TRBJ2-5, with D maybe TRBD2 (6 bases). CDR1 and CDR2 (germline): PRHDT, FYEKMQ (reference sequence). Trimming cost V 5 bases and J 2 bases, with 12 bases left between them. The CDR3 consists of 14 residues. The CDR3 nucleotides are TGTGCCAGCAGCGATTCTAGCGTACAAGAGACCCAGTACTTC. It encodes CASSDSSVQETQYF.